Given below is one T cell receptor beta chain in context. Each CDR3 protein is one row after TCRdb ran MiXCR on the 5' RACE reads. The table shows almost 600,000 distinct CDR3 sequences, with 13% occurring only once. The sample is drawn from a study of T cells after yellow fever vaccination. This clonotype was obtained from a man aged 30-40 years who received the YFV17D yellow fever vaccine. The sample consisted of PBMCs, taken on the day of the yellow fever booster vaccination.

The CDR3 bases are TGCGCCAGCAGAGCCGGGCTCCTAGCGGGAGCCACCGGGGAGCTGTTTTTT. Residues: CASRAGLLAGATGELFF. The chain recombines TRBV5-1 with TRBJ2-2; 10 nucleotides align to TRBD2. V trimming: 5 bases; J trimming: 4 bases; junction bases outside the gene matches: 11. From germline, CDR1 is SGHRS and CDR2 YFSETQ. The CDR3 loop spans 17 amino acids. Supplemented by reference TRBV5-1 and TRBJ2-2, the full variable domain reads KAGVTQTPRYLIKTRGQQVTLSCSPISGHRSVSWYQQTPGQGLQFLFEYFSETQRNKGNFPGRFSGRQFSNSRSEMNVSTLELGDSALYLCASRAGLLAGATGELFFGEGSRLTVL.